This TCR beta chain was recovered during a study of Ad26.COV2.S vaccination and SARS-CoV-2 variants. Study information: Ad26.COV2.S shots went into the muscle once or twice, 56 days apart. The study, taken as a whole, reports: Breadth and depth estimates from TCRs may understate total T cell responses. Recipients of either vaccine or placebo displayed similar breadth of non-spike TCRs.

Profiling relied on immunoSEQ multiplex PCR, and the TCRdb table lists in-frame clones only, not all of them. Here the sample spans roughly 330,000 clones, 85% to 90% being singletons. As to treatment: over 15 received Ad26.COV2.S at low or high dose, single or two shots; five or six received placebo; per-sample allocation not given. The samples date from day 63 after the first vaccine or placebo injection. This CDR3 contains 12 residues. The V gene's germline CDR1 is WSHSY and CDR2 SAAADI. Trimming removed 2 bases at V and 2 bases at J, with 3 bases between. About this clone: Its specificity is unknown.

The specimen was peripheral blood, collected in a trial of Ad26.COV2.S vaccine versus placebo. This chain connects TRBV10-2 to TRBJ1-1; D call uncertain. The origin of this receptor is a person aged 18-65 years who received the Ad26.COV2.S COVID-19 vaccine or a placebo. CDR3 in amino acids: CASSEKNTEAFF. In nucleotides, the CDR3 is TGCGCCAGCAGTGAGAAAAACACTGAAGCTTTCTTT.